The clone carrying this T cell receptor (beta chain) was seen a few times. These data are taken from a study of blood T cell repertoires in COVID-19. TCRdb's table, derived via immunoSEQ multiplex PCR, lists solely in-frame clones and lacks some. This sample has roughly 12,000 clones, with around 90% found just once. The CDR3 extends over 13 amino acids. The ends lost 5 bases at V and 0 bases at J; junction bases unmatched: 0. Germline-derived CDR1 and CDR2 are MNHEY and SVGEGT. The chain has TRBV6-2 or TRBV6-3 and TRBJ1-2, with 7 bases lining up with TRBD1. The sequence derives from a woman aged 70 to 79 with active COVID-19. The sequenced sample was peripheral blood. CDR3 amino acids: CASSDRANYGYTF. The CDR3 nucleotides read TGTGCCAGCAGTGACAGGGCTAACTATGGCTACACCTTC.